This T cell receptor (beta chain) emerged from a study of OX40 agonist ivuxolimab in advanced cancers. Study background: Patients achieving partial responses numbered three: one hepatocellular carcinoma case and two cutaneous melanoma cases.

Data came from immunoSEQ multiplex PCR; TCRdb stores just in-frame clones and leaves some out. The repertoire holds 62,000 or so clones, roughly nine tenths seen once, with about 5.6% in the top ten. CDR1 is MDHEN, CDR2 SYDVKM, per germline. V shed 10 bases and J shed 1 base, with 20 bases lying between them. CDR3 size: 16 residues. V usage is TRBV28 and J usage is TRBJ2-1; TRBD1 might be the D (6 bases). This sequence was found in an adult with an advanced solid tumor such as melanoma, head and neck, liver or kidney cancer. Source: CD4+ or CD8+ T cells sorted from blood, taken in a trial of the OX40 agonist ivuxolimab. CDR3 region: CATLPPTGQSYNEQFF. CDR3 coding DNA: TGTGCCACCCTACCCCCCACAGGGCAATCCTACAATGAGCAGTTCTTC.